Listed here are 26 T cell receptor beta chains from one sample, sequenced in a study of blood T cell repertoires in COVID-19. TCRdb's copy holds only in-frame clones and misses some; the assay was immunoSEQ multiplex PCR. Here the sample spans 100,000 to 150,000 clones, 88% being singletons. The material sequenced was peripheral blood. These receptors were collected from a woman of 80 years or more with acute or convalescent COVID-19.

The J gene is TRBJ1-5, the V gene TRBV19; TRBD1 aligns across 8 bases. Germline V CDR1 and CDR2: LNHDA, SQIVND (reference sequence). With V trimmed by 2 bases and J by 4 bases, 4 bases remained unmatched. CDR3 length: 15 residues. The CDR3 protein is CASSIQGARNQPQHF. The CDR3 DNA reads TGTGCCAGTAGTATACAGGGGGCCCGTAATCAGCCCCAGCATTTT. Filled out from reference TRBV19 and TRBJ1-5, the complete variable domain reads DGGITQSPKYLFRKEGQNVTLSCEQNLNHDAMYWYRQDPGQGLRLIYYSQIVNDFQKGDIAEGYSVSREKKESFPLTVTSAQKNPTAFYLCASSIQGARNQPQHFGDGTRLSIL.

The chain links TRBV9 to TRBJ1-2; D not resolved. The CDR3 spans 14 residues. Trimming removed 3 bases at V and 4 bases at J, with 13 bases between. The germline CDR1 and CDR2 sequences are SGDLS and YYNGEE. The CDR3 coding sequence is TGTGCCAGCAGCGCGCGACATCCCTCCTATGGCTACACCTTC. Translating it yields CASSARHPSYGYTF. The full variable domain, with the rest looked up from reference TRBV9 and TRBJ1-2, is DSGVTQTPKHLITATGQRVTLRCSPRSGDLSVYWYQQSLDQGLQFLIQYYNGEERAKGNILERFSAQQFPDLHSELNLSSLELGDSALYFCASSARHPSYGYTFGSGTRLTVV.

The V and J genes are TRBV28 and TRBJ1-2; D gene uncertain. V gave up 5 bases and J gave up 2 bases, with 9 bases separating them. CDR3 length: 13 amino acids. CDR1 MDHEN and CDR2 SYDVKM come from the germline V gene. The CDR3 sequence: CASSPGGNYGYTF. Here the CDR3 DNA reads TGTGCCAGCAGTCCTGGAGGCAACTATGGCTACACCTTC.

The CDR3 loop reads CASSRKKDTGGGGYTF. CDR3 nucleotide sequence: TGTGCCAGCAGCCGAAAAAAAGACACAGGGGGAGGTGGCTACACCTTC. J is TRBJ1-2 and V is TRBV3-1 (or the pseudogene TRBV3-2), with 8 bases fitting TRBD1. This CDR3 has 16 amino acids. Germline V lookup: CDR1 LGHDT, CDR2 YNNKEL (reference sequence). Unmatched junction bases numbered 14, after V lost 4 bases and J lost 7 bases.

This chain's CDR3 is CASSFSGGKYSNQPQHF. CDR3 nucleotide sequence: TGTGCCAGCAGCTTTTCGGGGGGGAAGTATAGCAATCAGCCCCAGCATTTT. The rearrangement uses TRBV7-9 and TRBJ1-5; possible D gene TRBD1, 5 bases. The CDR3 consists of 17 residues. Germline loops: CDR1 SEHNR, CDR2 FQNEAQ (reference sequence). V shed 3 bases and J shed 0 bases, with 15 bases lying between them.

This clone was picked up a small number of times. The CDR3 loop is CASSPNPGQGTALHF. In nucleotides, the CDR3 is TGTGCCAGCAGCCCGAACCCGGGACAGGGGACGGCCCTCCACTTT. The chain links TRBV9 to TRBJ1-6, with 10 bases identical to TRBD1. The CDR3 is made up of 15 amino acids. Germline assignment: CDR1 SGDLS and CDR2 YYNGEE. V shed 4 bases and J 14 bases; nucleotides not matched to a gene: 12.

The chain recombines TRBV7-2 with TRBJ2-7; TRBD2 matches at 7 bases. Germline V gives CDR1 SGHTA, CDR2 FQGNSA. After removal of 0 bases from V and 0 bases from J, the junction contained 5 bases not matched to a gene. This CDR3 is 16 amino acids long. The CDR3 spells CASSLAGWGGSYEQYF. The CDR3 DNA reads as TGTGCCAGCAGCTTAGCCGGATGGGGGGGCTCCTACGAGCAGTACTTC.

The chain uses TRBV7-3 and TRBJ2-1, with 12 bases fitting TRBD2. The V and J ends lost 5 bases and 9 bases, in that order; junction bases with no gene match: 11. CDR1 SGHTA and CDR2 FQGTGA come from the germline V gene. CDR3 length: 16 amino acids. The CDR3 is CASSRGLAGSFGEQFF. CDR3 DNA: TGTGCCAGCAGCAGAGGACTAGCGGGGTCCTTTGGTGAGCAGTTCTTC.

The V and J genes are TRBV28 and TRBJ2-3, with D perhaps TRBD2 (5 bases). V gave up 7 bases and J gave up 2 bases, with 13 bases separating them. CDR1 MDHEN and CDR2 SYDVKM come from the germline V gene. The CDR3 runs 14 residues. The CDR3 is CASNPAGSTDTQYF. CDR3 in DNA: TGTGCCAGCAACCCTGCGGGTTCCACAGATACGCAGTATTTT.

V gene TRBV11-2 combines with J gene TRBJ2-3; 11 positions agree with TRBD2. J was trimmed by 4 bases and V by 5 bases; bases with no gene match: 5. The CDR3 spans 15 residues. Germline-derived CDR1 and CDR2 are SGHAT and FQNNGV. The CDR3 is CASSLLAGEADTQYF. As DNA, the CDR3 is TGTGCCAGCAGCCTACTAGCGGGAGAGGCAGATACGCAGTATTTT.

The rearrangement joins TRBV7-2 to TRBJ1-1; a possible D gene is TRBD1 (5 bases). In germline, CDR1 is SGHTA, CDR2 FQGNSA. The CDR3 covers 14 residues. V was shortened by 5 bases and J by 3 bases, with 13 bases between the two germline ends. Written as DNA, the CDR3 is TGTGCCAGCAGCCAGCGGGGAGGGGACACTGAAGCTTTCTTT. Its translation: CASSQRGGDTEAFF.

The chain links TRBV28 to TRBJ2-7; TRBD1 is a possible D gene (6 bases). There are 13 residues in the CDR3. Germline V gene data show CDR1 as MDHEN and CDR2 as SYDVKM. Trimming shortened V by 4 bases and J by 2 bases, and 9 bases separated the two germline ends. The CDR3 loop reads CASSSGTPYEQYF. The CDR3 coding sequence is TGTGCCAGCAGTTCGGGGACACCCTACGAGCAGTACTTC.

The CDR3 sequence is CASSIGGYGSGANVLTF. CDR3 DNA: TGTGCCAGTAGTATTGGGGGGTACGGCTCTGGGGCCAACGTCCTGACTTTC. This rearrangement joins TRBV19 to TRBJ2-6, with D maybe TRBD2 (6 bases). This CDR3 is built from 17 residues. Germline V CDR1 and CDR2: LNHDA, SQIVND (reference sequence). V dropped 3 bases and J dropped 0 bases, with 12 bases sitting between them. The full variable domain, its missing parts supplied by reference TRBV19 and TRBJ2-6, is DGGITQSPKYLFRKEGQNVTLSCEQNLNHDAMYWYRQDPGQGLRLIYYSQIVNDFQKGDIAEGYSVSREKKESFPLTVTSAQKNPTAFYLCASSIGGYGSGANVLTFGAGSRLTVL.

V is TRBV4-1 and J is TRBJ1-1; D is ambiguous. The CDR3 totals 14 residues. The germline V gene has CDR1 MGHRA and CDR2 YSYEKL. The V end lost 0 bases, the J end lost 5 bases, and 10 bases lay between the germline ends. CDR3 amino acids: CASSQEIQRTEAFF. CDR3 bases: TGCGCCAGCAGCCAAGAGATACAAAGAACTGAAGCTTTCTTT.

V and J are TRBV7-9 and TRBJ2-3; D gene uncertain. This CDR3 region has 14 residues. CDR1 is SEHNR, CDR2 FQNEAQ, per germline (reference sequence). V shed 2 bases and J shed 3 bases, with 9 bases lying between them. The CDR3 DNA reads TGTGCCAGCAGCTTAACCGGAGTGACAGATACGCAGTATTTT. Residues: CASSLTGVTDTQYF.

This chain connects TRBV12-3 or TRBV12-4 to TRBJ2-1; the D gene is possibly TRBD2 (6 bases). The CDR3 length is 12 residues. Trimming pared 6 bases from V and 9 bases from J, leaving 12 bases between. The CDR3 DNA is TGTGCCAGCAGCATTACCGGGGGTGAGCAGTTCTTC. This codes for CASSITGGEQFF.

The chain employs TRBV18 and TRBJ1-1; a possible D gene is TRBD1 (5 bases). This CDR3 contains 13 residues. Looked up from germline, CDR1 is KGHSH and CDR2 is LQKENI. Trimming removed 3 bases from V and 11 bases from J, with 16 bases in between. This CDR3 reads CASSPGRGAEAFF. In DNA form, the CDR3 reads TGTGCCAGCTCACCGGGGAGGGGAGCGGAGGCTTTCTTT.

V usage is TRBV5-4 and J usage is TRBJ2-3, with 8 positions matching TRBD2. The CDR3 is made up of 19 amino acids. Germline CDR1 and CDR2: SGHNT and YYREEE (reference sequence). J was trimmed by 2 bases and V by 4 bases; bases with no gene match: 18. CDR3 bases: TGTGCCAGCAGCAAGGAAGGGACCGCTTTTAGCGGGAACACAGATACGCAGTATTTT. Encoded protein: CASSKEGTAFSGNTDTQYF. Complete variable domain (other parts from reference TRBV5-4 and TRBJ2-3): ETGVTQSPTHLIKTRGQQVTLRCSSQSGHNTVSWYQQALGQGPQFIFQYYREEENGRGNFPPRFSGLQFPNYSSELNVNALELDDSALYLCASSKEGTAFSGNTDTQYFGPGTRLTVL.

The J gene is TRBJ1-3, the V gene TRBV4-2; 9 bases match TRBD1. The CDR3 covers 14 residues. Germline values: CDR1 LGHNA, CDR2 YNFKEQ. After removal of 2 bases from V and 8 bases from J, the junction contained 4 bases not matched to a gene. The CDR3 region is CASSQRDREDTIYF. In nucleotides, the CDR3 is TGTGCCAGCAGCCAAAGGGACAGGGAGGACACCATATATTTT.

This clone was seen a handful of times. Here the CDR3 DNA reads TGTGCCAGCAGTTACTTTGGGGGCCCCAATCAGCCCCAGCATTTT. This encodes CASSYFGGPNQPQHF. The chain uses TRBV6-2 or TRBV6-3 and TRBJ1-5; D perhaps matches TRBD1 (6 bases). The V gene's germline CDR1 is MNHEY and CDR2 SVGEGT. This CDR3 contains 15 residues. Trimming shortened V by 1 base and J by 3 bases, and 10 bases separated the two germline ends.

The chain employs TRBV10-3 and TRBJ1-2; 8 positions agree with TRBD1. Losses at the gene ends were 7 bases for V and 7 bases for J; bases not matched to a gene: 5. The length of the CDR3 is 12 residues. Germline loops: CDR1 ENHRY, CDR2 SYGVKD. The CDR3 sequence is CAITPDRAGYTF. The DNA of the CDR3 is TGTGCCATCACCCCGGACAGGGCTGGCTACACCTTC.

The chain couples TRBV6-6 to TRBJ2-5, with 8 nucleotides matching TRBD1. V shed 6 bases and J 5 bases; nucleotides not matched to a gene: 5. CDR3 length equals 13 residues. Germline assignment: CDR1 MNHNY and CDR2 SVGAGI (reference sequence). This chain's CDR3 is CASRSGGAETQYF. The CDR3 coding sequence is TGTGCCAGCAGGTCAGGGGGCGCGGAGACCCAGTACTTC.

This clone was picked up a small number of times. J is TRBJ2-1 and V is TRBV19, with D tentatively TRBD2 (6 bases). With 6 bases removed from V and 0 bases from J, the gap between germline ends came to 9 bases. Looked up from germline, CDR1 is LNHDA and CDR2 is SQIVND (reference sequence). This CDR3 is built from 14 residues. In DNA form, the CDR3 reads TGTGCCAGTAGGAGCGGGTACTCCTACAATGAGCAGTTCTTC. Amino acids: CASRSGYSYNEQFF.

The DNA of the CDR3 is TGTGCCAGCAGCCAACGGGCTAGCCAATTCTACAATGAGCAGTTCTTC. Protein product: CASSQRASQFYNEQFF. The rearrangement uses TRBV3-1 (or the pseudogene TRBV3-2) and TRBJ2-1; possible D gene TRBD2, 5 bases. CDR3 length equals 16 residues. CDR1 is LGHDT and CDR2 is YNNKEL in the germline V gene (reference sequence). V was trimmed by 2 bases and J by 3 bases, leaving 14 bases between them.

This rearrangement joins TRBV29-1 to TRBJ2-1; 7 bases align to TRBD1. Trimming at V came to 5 bases and at J to 1 base, leaving 8 bases not matched to a gene. Germline loops: CDR1 SQVTM, CDR2 ANQGSEA. The CDR3 loop spans 15 amino acids. The CDR3 nucleotides are TGCAGCGTTTCTATAAGGACAGGATCCTACAATGAGCAGTTCTTC. It specifies CSVSIRTGSYNEQFF.

The chain joins TRBV4-2 to TRBJ1-6, with D possibly TRBD1 on 5 matching bases. The CDR3 has 20 residues. Germline loops: CDR1 LGHNA, CDR2 YNFKEQ. V was shortened by 4 bases and J by 0 bases, with 22 bases between the two germline ends. The CDR3 DNA is TGTGCCAGCAGCCCCGTTCTGGTGGGGGACGGGAGCTCCTATAATTCACCCCTCCACTTT. Its translation is CASSPVLVGDGSSYNSPLHF.